The 21 T cell receptor beta chains below come from one sample, sequenced in a study of blood T cell repertoires in COVID-19. The method was immunoSEQ multiplex PCR; TCRdb's version includes in-frame clones alone and lacks a portion of them. The sample lists about 150,000 clones, about four fifths occurring once. The sequencing sample was made of PBMCs or T cells enriched from blood (not recorded which). These receptors were obtained from a man in his forties or fifties who had recovered from COVID-19.

The V call is TRBV18, the J call TRBJ1-3; maybe TRBD1 (6 bases). This CDR3 has 15 amino acids. The germline V gene encodes CDR1 KGHSH and CDR2 LQKENI. With 2 bases removed from V and 0 bases from J, the gap between germline ends came to 8 bases. The CDR3 spells CASSPTGNSGNTIYF. DNA for the CDR3: TGTGCCAGCTCACCAACAGGGAACTCTGGAAACACCATATATTTT.

The J gene is TRBJ2-1, the V gene TRBV5-1; 7 nucleotides line up with TRBD2. Germline loops: CDR1 SGHRS, CDR2 YFSETQ. V shed 0 bases, J shed 5 bases, and the junction held 5 bases outside the gene matches. The CDR3 is 15 amino acids. The CDR3 DNA is TGCGCCAGCAGCTTGGATTGGGGGGGAAACAATGAGCAGTTCTTC. Translation gives CASSLDWGGNNEQFF.

The rearrangement uses TRBV19 and TRBJ2-1, with D possibly matching TRBD2 (5 bases). Germline CDR1 and CDR2: LNHDA and SQIVND (reference sequence). The length of the CDR3 is 14 residues. V lost 7 bases to trimming and J lost 3 bases, with 13 bases between them. As DNA, the CDR3 is TGTGCCAGTACGGACTTAGCGTTCTACAATGAGCAGTTCTTC. This translates into CASTDLAFYNEQFF.

V gene TRBV3-1 (or the pseudogene TRBV3-2) combines with J gene TRBJ2-7; weak D call: TRBD2 (5 bases). Germline V gene data show CDR1 as LGHDT and CDR2 as YNNKEL (reference sequence). The CDR3 sequence is 16 residues long. V was pared by 0 bases and J by 3 bases, with 15 bases between. CDR3 DNA sequence: TGTGCCAGCAGCCAAGATGAGCGGCTAGCCAGCTACGAGCAGTACTTC. Translation: CASSQDERLASYEQYF.

The V and J genes are TRBV7-9 and TRBJ1-3; TRBD1 might be the D (5 bases). With 1 base removed from V and 4 bases from J, the gap between germline ends came to 8 bases. The CDR3 runs 14 residues. Per germline, CDR1 SEHNR and CDR2 FQNEAQ (reference sequence). The CDR3 is CASSLGQLGNTIYF. The DNA for the CDR3 is TGTGCCAGCAGCTTAGGACAGCTGGGAAACACCATATATTTT.

The V and J genes are TRBV9 and TRBJ2-3; D unresolved. This CDR3 is built from 14 residues. Germline V gene lookup returns CDR1 SGDLS and CDR2 YYNGEE. The V end lost 2 bases, the J end lost 0 bases, and 7 bases lay between the germline ends. In DNA form, the CDR3 reads TGTGCCAGCAGCGTCCTCGGGAGCACAGATACGCAGTATTTT. Protein product: CASSVLGSTDTQYF.

The chain links TRBV7-2 to TRBJ2-1, with 11 bases that match TRBD1. V dropped 4 bases and J dropped 7; count of bases not matched to a gene: 12. This CDR3 has 17 amino acids. CDR1 is SGHTA, CDR2 FQGNSA, per germline. The CDR3 loop is CASSYQAGQGGDNEQFF. The CDR3 bases are TGTGCCAGCAGCTACCAGGCGGGACAGGGGGGAGATAATGAGCAGTTCTTC.

There are a few counts of this clone. Mismatch with germline at one junction end may stem from a read error. The chain employs TRBV25-1 and TRBJ1-2; tentative D call: TRBD1 (6 bases). CDR3 length equals 11 residues. Germline V lookup: CDR1 MGHDK, CDR2 SYGVNS. CDR3 in amino acids: CASSRNGGFAF. The CDR3 DNA follows: TGTGCCAGCAGCCGAAATGGGGGCTTTGCCTTC.

This chain joins TRBV24-1 and TRBJ1-2; D uncertain. Germline V gene data show CDR1 as KGHDR and CDR2 as SFDVKD. The V and J ends lost 5 bases and 9 bases respectively, with 9 bases between them. The CDR3 is 11 amino acids. CDR3 amino acids: CATSAGYRYTF. Written as DNA, the CDR3 is TGTGCCACCAGTGCAGGATACCGCTACACCTTC.

The chain links TRBV29-1 to TRBJ2-5, with 7 bases fitting TRBD2. Germline CDR1 and CDR2: SQVTM and ANQGSEA. V shed 4 bases and J 2 bases; nucleotides not matched to a gene: 4. This CDR3 is 13 amino acids long. The chain's CDR3 is CSVVGGGQETQYF. The CDR3 nucleotides are TGCAGCGTTGTCGGCGGGGGACAAGAGACCCAGTACTTC.

This clone appeared once. The rearrangement joins TRBV10-3 to TRBJ2-2; possible D gene TRBD1, 6 bases. Germline CDR1 ENHRY, CDR2 SYGVKD. This CDR3 is built from 14 residues. Trimming cost V 0 bases and J 7 bases, with 9 bases left between them. CDR3 in amino acids: CAISESDSRGELFF. The CDR3, as DNA: TGTGCCATCAGTGAGTCGGACAGTCGCGGGGAGCTGTTTTTT.

This clone was found many times. Other DNA sequences in the same sample also yield this CDR3. This chain connects TRBV2 to TRBJ2-5; TRBD2 is a possible D gene (5 bases). The CDR3 runs 13 residues. Germline CDR1 reads SNHLY; CDR2 reads FYNNEI. Trimming pared 4 bases from V and 2 bases from J, leaving 8 bases between. The CDR3 region has the DNA TGTGCCAGCAGTGTGGAGGATCAAGAGACCCAGTACTTC. Protein: CASSVEDQETQYF.

The chain joins TRBV7-2 to TRBJ2-6, with D tentatively TRBD1 (6 bases). Germline values: CDR1 SGHTA, CDR2 FQGNSA. CDR3 length: 17 amino acids. Trimming pared 4 bases from V and 0 bases from J, leaving 13 bases between. The CDR3 region is CASSYRVGGSGANVLTF. CDR3 DNA: TGTGCCAGCAGCTACAGGGTTGGGGGCTCTGGGGCCAACGTCCTGACTTTC.

This clone ranks as medium-sized. The CDR3 coding sequence is TGTGCCAGCAGTTTGACAGGGGTCCAGCCCCAGCATTTT. Translated, it gives CASSLTGVQPQHF. The chain couples TRBV12-3 or TRBV12-4 to TRBJ1-5, with 8 nucleotides matching TRBD1. This CDR3 has 13 amino acids. J lost 7 bases, V lost 3 bases, and 2 bases had no gene match.

The genes are TRBV28 and TRBJ2-5; 8 bases map to TRBD1. The germline V gene encodes CDR1 MDHEN and CDR2 SYDVKM. V lost 10 bases to trimming and J lost 5 bases; unmatched junction nucleotides: 3. The CDR3 has 11 amino acids. CDR3 protein: CAIQGVETQYF. The CDR3, as DNA: TGTGCCATACAGGGGGTGGAGACCCAGTACTTC.

The chain joins TRBV19 to TRBJ2-1, with D perhaps TRBD1 (5 bases). Trimming cost V 7 bases and J 0 bases, with 7 bases left between them. Germline CDR1 is LNHDA and CDR2 is SQIVND (reference sequence). The CDR3 has 13 amino acids. The CDR3 region is CASKRGSYNEQFF. CDR3 sequence (DNA): TGTGCCAGTAAAAGGGGCTCCTACAATGAGCAGTTCTTC. The full variable domain, with the rest looked up from reference TRBV19 and TRBJ2-1, is DGGITQSPKYLFRKEGQNVTLSCEQNLNHDAMYWYRQDPGQGLRLIYYSQIVNDFQKGDIAEGYSVSREKKESFPLTVTSAQKNPTAFYLCASKRGSYNEQFFGPGTRLTVL.

V gene TRBV5-1 combines with J gene TRBJ1-3, with D possibly being TRBD1 (5 bases). Germline V gives CDR1 SGHRS, CDR2 YFSETQ. The CDR3 covers 16 residues. Trimming removed 4 bases at V and 0 bases at J, with 14 bases between. This CDR3 reads CASSLGTGLSGNTIYF. In DNA form, the CDR3 reads TGCGCCAGCAGCCTGGGGACGGGACTCTCTGGAAACACCATATATTTT.

A remark on this clone: In the same sample, other DNA sequences code for this CDR3. This chain uses TRBV7-6 with TRBJ1-2; 7 bases match TRBD1. Germline V lookup: CDR1 SGHVS, CDR2 FNYEAQ. This CDR3 is built from 14 residues. V lost 5 bases to trimming and J lost 4 bases; unmatched junction nucleotides: 7. CDR3 nucleotides: TGTGCCAGCAGCCCAGCAGGGGGAGGCTATGGCTACACCTTC. This sequence encodes CASSPAGGGYGYTF. The full variable domain, with the rest looked up from reference TRBV7-6 and TRBJ1-2, is GAGVSQSPRYKVTKRGQDVALRCDPISGHVSLYWYRQALGQGPEFLTYFNYEAQQDKSGLPNDRFSAERPEGSISTLTIQRTEQRDSAMYRCASSPAGGGYGYTFGSGTRLTVV.

This clone came up a few times. The chain combines TRBV7-8 with TRBJ1-4; D is possibly TRBD1 (5 bases). The CDR3 extends over 15 amino acids. Trimming took 5 bases from V and 2 from J, leaving 12 bases between them. The germline V gene has CDR1 SGHVS and CDR2 FQNEAQ. Here the CDR3 DNA reads TGTGCCAGCAGCCTGAGCAGGGTGACTAATGAAAAACTGTTTTTT. Encoded protein: CASSLSRVTNEKLFF.

The V call is TRBV18, the J call TRBJ2-6; 9 bases match TRBD1. Germline V gene sequence: CDR1 KGHSH, CDR2 LQKENI. The CDR3 sequence is 18 residues long. V trimming: 4 bases; J trimming: 2 bases; junction bases outside the gene matches: 9. CDR3 nucleotides: TGTGCCAGCTCACAACTGACAGGGGGGGCGGCTGGGGCCAACGTCCTGACTTTC. Its protein product is CASSQLTGGAAGANVLTF.

J is TRBJ1-1 and V is TRBV14; possible D gene TRBD1, 5 bases. Trimming removed 0 bases from V and 8 bases from J, with 10 bases in between. Germline V CDR1 and CDR2: SGHDN, FVKESK. The CDR3 extends over 13 amino acids. The CDR3 region is CASSQDAQGEAFF. The CDR3 nucleotides read TGTGCCAGCAGCCAAGATGCGCAGGGCGAAGCTTTCTTT.